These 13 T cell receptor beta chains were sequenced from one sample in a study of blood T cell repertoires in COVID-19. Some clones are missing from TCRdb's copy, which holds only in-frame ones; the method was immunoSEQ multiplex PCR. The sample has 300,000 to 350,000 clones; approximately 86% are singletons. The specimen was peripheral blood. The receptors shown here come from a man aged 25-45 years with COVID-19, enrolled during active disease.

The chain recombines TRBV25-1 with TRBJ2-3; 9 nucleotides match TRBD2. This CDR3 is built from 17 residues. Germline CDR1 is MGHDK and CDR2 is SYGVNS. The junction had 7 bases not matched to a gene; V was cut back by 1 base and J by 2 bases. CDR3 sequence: CASSEFRVAGVTDTQYF. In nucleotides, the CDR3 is TGTGCCAGCAGTGAATTTAGGGTAGCGGGGGTCACAGATACGCAGTATTTT.

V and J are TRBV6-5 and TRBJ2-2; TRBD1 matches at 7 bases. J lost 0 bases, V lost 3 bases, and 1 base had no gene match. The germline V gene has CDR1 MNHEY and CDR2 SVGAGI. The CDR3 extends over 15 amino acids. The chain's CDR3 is CASSYQGANTGELFF. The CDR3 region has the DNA TGTGCCAGCAGTTATCAGGGGGCGAACACCGGGGAGCTGTTTTTT.

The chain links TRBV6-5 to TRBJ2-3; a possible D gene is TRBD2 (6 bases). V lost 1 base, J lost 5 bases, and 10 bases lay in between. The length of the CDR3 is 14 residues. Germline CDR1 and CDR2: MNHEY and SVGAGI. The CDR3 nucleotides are TGTGCCAGCAGTTACTTGGGGGAGGTAGATACGCAGTATTTT. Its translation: CASSYLGEVDTQYF.

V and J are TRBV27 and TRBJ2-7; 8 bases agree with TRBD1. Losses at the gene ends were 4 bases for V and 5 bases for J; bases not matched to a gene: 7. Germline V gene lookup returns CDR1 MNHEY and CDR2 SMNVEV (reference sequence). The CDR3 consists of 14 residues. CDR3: CASSWMGQVDEQYF. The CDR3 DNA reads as TGTGCCAGCAGTTGGATGGGACAGGTGGACGAGCAGTACTTC.

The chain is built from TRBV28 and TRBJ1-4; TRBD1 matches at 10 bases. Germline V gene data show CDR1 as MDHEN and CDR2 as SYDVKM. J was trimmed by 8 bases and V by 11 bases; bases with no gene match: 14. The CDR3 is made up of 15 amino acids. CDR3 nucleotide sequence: TGTGCCTCCATCTCGACCGGGACAGGGGTCGAAAAACTGTTTTTT. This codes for CASISTGTGVEKLFF.

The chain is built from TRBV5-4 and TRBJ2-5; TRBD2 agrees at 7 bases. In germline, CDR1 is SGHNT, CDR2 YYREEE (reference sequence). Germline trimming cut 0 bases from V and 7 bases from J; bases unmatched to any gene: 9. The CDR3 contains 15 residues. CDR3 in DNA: TGTGCCAGCAGCTTGGCCAGGTCGCCGGGAGGGACCCAGTACTTC. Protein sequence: CASSLARSPGGTQYF.

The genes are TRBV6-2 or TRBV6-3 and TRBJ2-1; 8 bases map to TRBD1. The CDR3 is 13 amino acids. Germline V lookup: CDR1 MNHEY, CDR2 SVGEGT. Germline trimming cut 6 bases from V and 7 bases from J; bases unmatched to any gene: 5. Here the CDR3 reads CASSGQGPNEQFF. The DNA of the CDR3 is TGTGCCAGCAGCGGACAGGGCCCAAATGAGCAGTTCTTC.

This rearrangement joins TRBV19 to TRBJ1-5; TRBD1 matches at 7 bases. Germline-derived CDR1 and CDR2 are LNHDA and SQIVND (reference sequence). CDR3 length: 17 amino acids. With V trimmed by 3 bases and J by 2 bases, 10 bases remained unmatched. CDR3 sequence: CASSITGARGGNQPQHF. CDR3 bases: TGTGCCAGTAGTATTACAGGGGCCCGGGGAGGCAATCAGCCCCAGCATTTT. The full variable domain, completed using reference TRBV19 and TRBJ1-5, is DGGITQSPKYLFRKEGQNVTLSCEQNLNHDAMYWYRQDPGQGLRLIYYSQIVNDFQKGDIAEGYSVSREKKESFPLTVTSAQKNPTAFYLCASSITGARGGNQPQHFGDGTRLSIL.

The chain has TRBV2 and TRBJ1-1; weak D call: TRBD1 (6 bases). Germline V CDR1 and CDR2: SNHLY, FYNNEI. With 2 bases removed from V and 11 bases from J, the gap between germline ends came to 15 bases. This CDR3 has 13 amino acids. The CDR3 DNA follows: TGTGCCAGCAGTGAACGGTTTGCAGGGGAGGCTTTCTTT. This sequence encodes CASSERFAGEAFF.

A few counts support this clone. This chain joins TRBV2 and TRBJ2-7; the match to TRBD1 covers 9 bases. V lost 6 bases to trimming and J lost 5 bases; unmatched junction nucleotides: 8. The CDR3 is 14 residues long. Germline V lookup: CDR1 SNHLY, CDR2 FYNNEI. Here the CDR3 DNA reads TGTGCCAGCAGAGTGGGACAGGGCCAGGACGAGCAGTACTTC. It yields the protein CASRVGQGQDEQYF.

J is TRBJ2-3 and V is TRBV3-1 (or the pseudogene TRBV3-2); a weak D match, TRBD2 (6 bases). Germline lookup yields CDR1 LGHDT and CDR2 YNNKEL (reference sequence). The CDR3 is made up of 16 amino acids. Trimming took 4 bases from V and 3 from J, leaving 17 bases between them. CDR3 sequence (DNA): TGTGCCAGCAGCCCCGTGACGGGAGTAAGGACAGATACGCAGTATTTT. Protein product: CASSPVTGVRTDTQYF.

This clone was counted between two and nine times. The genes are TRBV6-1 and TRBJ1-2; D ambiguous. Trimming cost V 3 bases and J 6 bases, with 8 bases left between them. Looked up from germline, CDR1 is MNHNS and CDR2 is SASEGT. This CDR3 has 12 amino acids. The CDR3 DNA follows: TGTGCCAGCAGTGACGGGAGTGATGGCTACACCTTC. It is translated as CASSDGSDGYTF.

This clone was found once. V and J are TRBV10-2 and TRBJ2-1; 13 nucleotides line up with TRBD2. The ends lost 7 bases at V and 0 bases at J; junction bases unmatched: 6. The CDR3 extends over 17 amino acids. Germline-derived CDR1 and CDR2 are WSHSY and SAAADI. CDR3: CASIGLAGAYSYNEQFF. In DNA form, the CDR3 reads TGCGCCAGCATCGGACTAGCGGGGGCCTACTCCTACAATGAGCAGTTCTTC.